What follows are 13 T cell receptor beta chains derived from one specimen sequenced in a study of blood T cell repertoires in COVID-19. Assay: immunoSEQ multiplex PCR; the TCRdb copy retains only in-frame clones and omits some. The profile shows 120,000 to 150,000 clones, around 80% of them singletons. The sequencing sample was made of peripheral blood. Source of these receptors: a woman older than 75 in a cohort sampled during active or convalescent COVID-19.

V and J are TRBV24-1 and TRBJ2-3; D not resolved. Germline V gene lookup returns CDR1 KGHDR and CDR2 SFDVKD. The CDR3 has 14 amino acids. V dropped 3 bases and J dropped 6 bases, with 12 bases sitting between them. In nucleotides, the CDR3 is TGTGCCACCAGTGATCCAGCCGGGTCTGATACGCAGTATTTT. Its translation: CATSDPAGSDTQYF.

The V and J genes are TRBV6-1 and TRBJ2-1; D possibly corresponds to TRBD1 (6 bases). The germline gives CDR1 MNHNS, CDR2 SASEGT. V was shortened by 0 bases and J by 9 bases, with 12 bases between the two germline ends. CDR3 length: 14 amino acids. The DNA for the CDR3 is TGTGCCAGCAGTGAAGCTCCAAGAGGGGGTGAGCAGTTCTTC. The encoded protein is CASSEAPRGGEQFF.

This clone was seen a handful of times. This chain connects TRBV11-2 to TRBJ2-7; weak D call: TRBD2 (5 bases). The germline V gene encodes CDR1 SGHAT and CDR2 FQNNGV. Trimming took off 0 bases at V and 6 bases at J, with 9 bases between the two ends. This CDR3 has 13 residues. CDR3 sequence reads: CASSLELVSEQYV. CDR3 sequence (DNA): TGTGCCAGCAGCTTAGAACTAGTAAGCGAGCAGTACGTC.

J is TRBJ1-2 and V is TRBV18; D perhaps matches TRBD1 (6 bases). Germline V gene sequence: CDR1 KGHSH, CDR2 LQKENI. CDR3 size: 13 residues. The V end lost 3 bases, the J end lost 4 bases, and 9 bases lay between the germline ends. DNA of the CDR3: TGTGCCAGCTCACCCGCGGACAGCTATGGCTACACCTTC. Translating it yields CASSPADSYGYTF.

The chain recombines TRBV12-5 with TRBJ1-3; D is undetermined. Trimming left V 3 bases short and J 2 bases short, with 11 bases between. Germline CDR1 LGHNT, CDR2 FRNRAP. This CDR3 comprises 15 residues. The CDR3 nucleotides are TGTGCTAGTGGTTTCGCCAGGTTGGCTGGAAACACCATATATTTT. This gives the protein CASGFARLAGNTIYF.

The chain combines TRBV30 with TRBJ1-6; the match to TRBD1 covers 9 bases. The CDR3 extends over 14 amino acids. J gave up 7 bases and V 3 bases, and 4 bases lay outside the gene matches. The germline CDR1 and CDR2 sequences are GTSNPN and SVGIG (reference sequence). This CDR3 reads CAWREGTGNSPLHF. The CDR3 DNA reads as TGTGCCTGGAGAGAAGGGACAGGGAATTCACCCCTCCACTTT.

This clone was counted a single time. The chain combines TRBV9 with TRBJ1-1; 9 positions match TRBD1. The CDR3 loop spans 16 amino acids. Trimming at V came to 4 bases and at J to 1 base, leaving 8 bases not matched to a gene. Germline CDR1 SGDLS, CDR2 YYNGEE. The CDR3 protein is CASSPRQGVSNTEAFF. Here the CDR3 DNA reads TGTGCCAGCAGCCCCCGACAGGGGGTGTCGAACACTGAAGCTTTCTTT.

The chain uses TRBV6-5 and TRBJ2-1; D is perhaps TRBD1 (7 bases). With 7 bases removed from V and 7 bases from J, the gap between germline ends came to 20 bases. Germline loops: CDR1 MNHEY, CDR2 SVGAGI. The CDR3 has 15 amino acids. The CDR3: CASNRGRAGGNEQFF. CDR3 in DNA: TGTGCCAGCAATAGGGGGCGGGCAGGAGGGAATGAGCAGTTCTTC.

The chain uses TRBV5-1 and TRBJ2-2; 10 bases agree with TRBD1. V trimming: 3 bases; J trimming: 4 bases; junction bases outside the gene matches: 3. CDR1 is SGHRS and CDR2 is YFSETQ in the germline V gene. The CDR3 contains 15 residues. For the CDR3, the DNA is TGCGCCAGCAGCTCGGGACAGGGGTTCACCGGGGAGCTGTTTTTT. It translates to CASSSGQGFTGELFF.

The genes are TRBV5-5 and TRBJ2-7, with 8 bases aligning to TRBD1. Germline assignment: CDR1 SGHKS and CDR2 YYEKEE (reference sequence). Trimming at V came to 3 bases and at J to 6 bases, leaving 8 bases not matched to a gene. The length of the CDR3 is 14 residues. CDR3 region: CASSYGQGSAEQYV. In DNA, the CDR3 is TGTGCCAGCAGCTATGGACAGGGTTCGGCCGAGCAGTACGTC.

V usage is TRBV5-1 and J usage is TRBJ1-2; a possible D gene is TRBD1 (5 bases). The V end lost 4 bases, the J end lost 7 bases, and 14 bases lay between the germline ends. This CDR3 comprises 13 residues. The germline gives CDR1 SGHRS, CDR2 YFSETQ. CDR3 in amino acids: CASSVDSGVGYTF. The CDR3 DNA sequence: TGCGCCAGCAGCGTTGACAGTGGGGTTGGCTACACCTTC. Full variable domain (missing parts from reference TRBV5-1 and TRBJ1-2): KAGVTQTPRYLIKTRGQQVTLSCSPISGHRSVSWYQQTPGQGLQFLFEYFSETQRNKGNFPGRFSGRQFSNSRSEMNVSTLELGDSALYLCASSVDSGVGYTFGSGTRLTVV.

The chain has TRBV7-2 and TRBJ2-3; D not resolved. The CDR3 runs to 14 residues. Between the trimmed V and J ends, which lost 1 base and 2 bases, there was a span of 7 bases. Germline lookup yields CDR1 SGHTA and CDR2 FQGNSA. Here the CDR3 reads CASSLETITDTQYF. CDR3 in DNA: TGTGCCAGCAGCTTAGAGACAATCACAGATACGCAGTATTTT. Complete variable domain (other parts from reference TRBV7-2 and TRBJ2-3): GAGVSQSPSNKVTEKGKDVELRCDPISGHTALYWYRQSLGQGLEFLIYFQGNSAPDKSGLPSDRFSAERTGGSVSTLTIQRTQQEDSAVYLCASSLETITDTQYFGPGTRLTVL.

The CDR3 DNA follows: TGTGCCAGCAGCATTCTAGCGGGGGATACGCAGTATTTT. It yields the protein CASSILAGDTQYF. This chain connects TRBV7-2 to TRBJ2-3, with 9 bases that match TRBD2. Germline assignment: CDR1 SGHTA and CDR2 FQGNSA. CDR3 size: 13 residues. Losses at the gene ends were 5 bases for V and 6 bases for J; bases not matched to a gene: 3.